Listed below are T cell receptor beta chains from one sample, sequenced in a study of vaccination effects on CD4 cells after COVID-19. Measured with immunoSEQ multiplex PCR; TCRdb has only the in-frame clones, and not every one. Of 50,000 to 75,000 clones in the sample, roughly 79% are singletons; the top ten hold under 3%. Their target antigens are unknown. The specimen was CD4+ T cells from PBMCs cultured with HCoV-229E spike peptides, collected before COVID-19 vaccination. The receptors shown here come from a human donor who received a COVID-19 vaccine. The CDR3 runs from the conserved cysteine through the conserved F or W. The order of the fields is clone size, J gene, D gene, V gene, CDR3 DNA, CDR3 protein. The D gene is left open where the match is weak. Rows may omit the clone size; those that give it use once, few, many or a size class.

clone size: once; J gene: TRBJ2-5; D gene: TRBD2; V gene: TRBV30; CDR3 DNA: TGTGCCTCGAAGCTAGCGGGGGGGCAAGAGACCCAGTACTTC; CDR3 protein: CASKLAGGQETQYF
clone size: -; J gene: TRBJ2-5; D gene: TRBD1; V gene: TRBV2; CDR3 DNA: TGTGCCAGCAGCGGACAGGGGGCGGTGGGGGAGACCCAGTACTTC; CDR3 protein: CASSGQGAVGETQYF
clone size: -; J gene: TRBJ2-2; D gene: -; V gene: TRBV5-1; CDR3 DNA: TGCGCCAGCAGCTCGGACGGGGTGAGGAACACCGGGGAGCTGTTTTTT; CDR3 protein: CASSSDGVRNTGELFF
clone size: once; J gene: TRBJ2-5; D gene: -; V gene: TRBV29-1; CDR3 DNA: TGCAGCGTAGCAGGGTCCCAAGAGACCCAGTACTTC; CDR3 protein: CSVAGSQETQYF
clone size: -; J gene: TRBJ1-2; D gene: TRBD1; V gene: TRBV24-1; CDR3 DNA: TGTGCCACCAGTGATTCGGGAAGGGACAGGGTCTATGGCTACACCTTC; CDR3 protein: CATSDSGRDRVYGYTF
clone size: -; J gene: TRBJ2-5; D gene: -; V gene: TRBV3-1/TRBV3-2; CDR3 DNA: TGTGCCAGCAGCCAAGAGGTCCTACCTCAAGAGACCCAGTACTTC; CDR3 protein: CASSQEVLPQETQYF
clone size: -; J gene: TRBJ1-5; D gene: -; V gene: TRBV30; CDR3 DNA: TGTGCCTGGAGTGTATTGGGGGGTCAGCCCCAGCATTTT; CDR3 protein: CAWSVLGGQPQHF
clone size: -; J gene: TRBJ1-6; D gene: -; V gene: TRBV3-1/TRBV3-2; CDR3 DNA: TGTGCCAGCAGCCAAGATTGGGACATTAAGGGTTCACCCCTCCACTTT; CDR3 protein: CASSQDWDIKGSPLHF
clone size: -; J gene: TRBJ1-5; D gene: TRBD1; V gene: TRBV10-3; CDR3 DNA: TGTGCCATCAGTCGGGACAGGGAGAATCAGCCCCAGCATTTT; CDR3 protein: CAISRDRENQPQHF
clone size: -; J gene: TRBJ1-4; D gene: -; V gene: TRBV12-3/TRBV12-4; CDR3 DNA: TGTGCCAGCAGTTCCTGGAGTGATGAAAAACTGTTTTTT; CDR3 protein: CASSSWSDEKLFF
clone size: -; J gene: TRBJ2-2; D gene: TRBD1; V gene: TRBV4-1; CDR3 DNA: TGCGCCAGCAGCCAAGATCGGGACAGGGGGCGAGTGGGGGGCACCGGGGAGCTGTTTTTT; CDR3 protein: CASSQDRDRGRVGGTGELFF
clone size: -; J gene: TRBJ2-1; D gene: -; V gene: TRBV7-2; CDR3 DNA: TGTGCCAGCCGGGACATGAGCTCCTACAATGAGCAGTTCTTC; CDR3 protein: CASRDMSSYNEQFF
clone size: -; J gene: TRBJ1-2; D gene: TRBD1; V gene: TRBV19; CDR3 DNA: TGTGCCAGTAGTCCGGGGGACAGGGCGAGCTCCTGCACCTTC; CDR3 protein: CASSPGDRASSCTF
clone size: -; J gene: TRBJ2-2; D gene: -; V gene: TRBV19; CDR3 DNA: TGTGCCAGTAGGAACTATCCGGGTTCCGATGTCACCGGGGAGCTGTTTTTT; CDR3 protein: CASRNYPGSDVTGELFF
clone size: -; J gene: TRBJ2-3; D gene: -; V gene: TRBV29-1; CDR3 DNA: TGCAGCGTTGAAGGGCAACCGGGATTAGGGACAGATACGCAGTATTTT; CDR3 protein: CSVEGQPGLGTDTQYF
clone size: few; J gene: TRBJ1-5; D gene: -; V gene: TRBV30; CDR3 DNA: TGTGCCTGGAGTGTAAGAGGAGGGAATCAGCCCCAGCATTTT; CDR3 protein: CAWSVRGGNQPQHF
clone size: -; J gene: TRBJ1-2; D gene: -; V gene: TRBV20-1; CDR3 DNA: TGCAGTGCTAGGCCTAACTATGGCTACACCTTC; CDR3 protein: CSARPNYGYTF
clone size: -; J gene: TRBJ1-2; D gene: -; V gene: TRBV25-1; CDR3 DNA: TGTGCCAGCAGCGACCGCAAGTCGACGCATCCCTATGGCTACACCTTC; CDR3 protein: CASSDRKSTHPYGYTF
clone size: -; J gene: TRBJ2-5; D gene: -; V gene: TRBV18; CDR3 DNA: TGTGCCAGCTCACCAAGTCGGCAGACTGAGACCCAGTACTTC; CDR3 protein: CASSPSRQTETQYF
clone size: few; J gene: TRBJ1-1; D gene: -; V gene: TRBV6-6; CDR3 DNA: TGTGCCAGCAGTGCGGAGAGTTGGGTCACTGAAGCTTTCTTT; CDR3 protein: CASSAESWVTEAFF
clone size: -; J gene: TRBJ2-3; D gene: -; V gene: TRBV19; CDR3 DNA: TGTGCCAGTTCCCCGGGGTCGGGGACAGATACGCAGTATTTT; CDR3 protein: CASSPGSGTDTQYF
clone size: -; J gene: TRBJ2-2; D gene: TRBD1; V gene: TRBV4-1; CDR3 DNA: TGCGCCAGCATGGTTGCTGGGACAGGGCGTAACACCGGGGAGCTGTTTTTT; CDR3 protein: CASMVAGTGRNTGELFF
clone size: -; J gene: TRBJ1-4; D gene: TRBD1; V gene: TRBV6-5; CDR3 DNA: TGTGCCAGCAGTCGCCCGGGACAGGGGGATGAAAAACTGTTTTTT; CDR3 protein: CASSRPGQGDEKLFF
clone size: -; J gene: TRBJ1-5; D gene: -; V gene: TRBV29-1; CDR3 DNA: TGCAGCGTTGTTTCCGGGAATAGCAATCAGCCCCAGCATTTT; CDR3 protein: CSVVSGNSNQPQHF
clone size: -; J gene: TRBJ1-5; D gene: TRBD1; V gene: TRBV6-5; CDR3 DNA: TGTGCCAGCACCCTGGACAGGGGGAGCAATCAGCCCCAGCATTTT; CDR3 protein: CASTLDRGSNQPQHF
clone size: -; J gene: TRBJ1-2; D gene: TRBD1; V gene: TRBV30; CDR3 DNA: TGTGCCTGGAGTGTACGGGACAGGGTAATTGGCTACACCTTC; CDR3 protein: CAWSVRDRVIGYTF
clone size: -; J gene: TRBJ2-3; D gene: TRBD2; V gene: TRBV19; CDR3 DNA: TGTGCCAGTAGTTTCTCGGGGGAGGGAGATACGCAGTATTTT; CDR3 protein: CASSFSGEGDTQYF
clone size: -; J gene: TRBJ2-5; D gene: -; V gene: TRBV12-3/TRBV12-4; CDR3 DNA: TGTGCCAGCAGCGAAAACCAAGAGACCCAGTACTTC; CDR3 protein: CASSENQETQYF
clone size: -; J gene: TRBJ2-2; D gene: TRBD1; V gene: TRBV6-5; CDR3 DNA: TGTGCCGGCCGGGACAGGATCGCCGGGGAGCTGTTTTTT; CDR3 protein: CAGRDRIAGELFF
clone size: -; J gene: TRBJ1-1; D gene: -; V gene: TRBV2; CDR3 DNA: TGTGCCAGCAGTGAACGGTCCGGCACTCCGAACACTGAAGCTTTCTTT; CDR3 protein: CASSERSGTPNTEAFF
clone size: -; J gene: TRBJ1-1; D gene: -; V gene: TRBV4-3; CDR3 DNA: TGCGCCAGCAGCCGCTACACGAACACTGAAGCTTTCTTT; CDR3 protein: CASSRYTNTEAFF
clone size: -; J gene: TRBJ1-4; D gene: -; V gene: TRBV4-2; CDR3 DNA: TGTGCCAGCAGCCAAGAAGTCTTATTGGGAATGGGGGAGAAACTGTTTTTT; CDR3 protein: CASSQEVLLGMGEKLFF
clone size: -; J gene: TRBJ2-3; D gene: TRBD1; V gene: TRBV5-1; CDR3 DNA: TGCGCCAGCAGCTGGGACAGAGATACGCAGTATTTT; CDR3 protein: CASSWDRDTQYF
clone size: few; J gene: TRBJ1-3; D gene: -; V gene: TRBV4-2; CDR3 DNA: TGTGCCAGCAGCCCTCGGGAGGCTGGAAACACCATATATTTT; CDR3 protein: CASSPREAGNTIYF
clone size: -; J gene: TRBJ1-1; D gene: -; V gene: TRBV7-3; CDR3 DNA: TGTGCCAGCAGCCCCGCCAGCTACACTGAAGCTTTCTTT; CDR3 protein: CASSPASYTEAFF
clone size: -; J gene: TRBJ1-2; D gene: TRBD1; V gene: TRBV24-1; CDR3 DNA: TGTGCCACCAGTGATGGGACAGAGATCTATGGCTACACCTTC; CDR3 protein: CATSDGTEIYGYTF
clone size: -; J gene: TRBJ2-3; D gene: -; V gene: TRBV2; CDR3 DNA: TGTGCCAGCAAACAACGGAGGGAGGTGGCAGATACGCAGTATTTT; CDR3 protein: CASKQRREVADTQYF
clone size: -; J gene: TRBJ1-1; D gene: TRBD1; V gene: TRBV2; CDR3 DNA: TGTGCCAGCAGGCCAACCTACCTCGGACAGGGCGGAACTGAAGCTTTCTTT; CDR3 protein: CASRPTYLGQGGTEAFF
clone size: -; J gene: TRBJ2-2; D gene: -; V gene: TRBV7-3; CDR3 DNA: TGTGCCAGCAGTCCCGGGTCCAGCACCGGGGAGCTGTTTTTT; CDR3 protein: CASSPGSSTGELFF
clone size: -; J gene: TRBJ2-3; D gene: -; V gene: TRBV10-1; CDR3 DNA: TGCGCCAGCAGTGAGTCGTTGGGGCGAACAGATACGCAGTATTTT; CDR3 protein: CASSESLGRTDTQYF
clone size: -; J gene: TRBJ2-5; D gene: TRBD2; V gene: TRBV18; CDR3 DNA: TGTGCCAGCTCACCAATACTAGCGGGTAACCAAGAGACCCAGTACTTC; CDR3 protein: CASSPILAGNQETQYF